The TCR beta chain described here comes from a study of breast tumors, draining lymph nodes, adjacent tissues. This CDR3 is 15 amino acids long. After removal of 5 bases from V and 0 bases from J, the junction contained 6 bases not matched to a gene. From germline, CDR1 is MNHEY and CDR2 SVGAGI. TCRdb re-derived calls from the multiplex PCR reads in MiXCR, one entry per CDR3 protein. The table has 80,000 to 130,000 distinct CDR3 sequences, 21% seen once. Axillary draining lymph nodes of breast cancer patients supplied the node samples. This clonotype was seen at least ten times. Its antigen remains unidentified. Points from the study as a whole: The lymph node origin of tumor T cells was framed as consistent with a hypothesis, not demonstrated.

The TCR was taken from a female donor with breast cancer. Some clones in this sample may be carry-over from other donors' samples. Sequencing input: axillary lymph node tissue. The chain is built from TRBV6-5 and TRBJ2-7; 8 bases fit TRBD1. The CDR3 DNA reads TGTGCCAGCAGTGGTCACGGGACAGGCTCCTACGAGCAGTACTTC. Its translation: CASSGHGTGSYEQYF.